These 31 T cell receptor beta chains originate from one sample sequenced in a study of blood T cells in healthy people across ages. PCR was performed a second time for roughly 7 to 12 cycles using a sample-barcoded 5' primer and a J-beta primer mix. TCRdb passed the 5' RACE reads through MiXCR, listing each CDR3 protein once. Found here are around 1.5 million distinct CDR3 sequences, roughly 59% of them singletons; the top ten hold under 8.5%. The sample was blood. The receptors stem from a man aged 18-30 years in good health.

The J gene is TRBJ2-3, the V gene TRBV4-2; D possibly corresponds to TRBD2 (5 bases). In germline, CDR1 is LGHNA, CDR2 YNFKEQ. This CDR3 is 14 amino acids long. The V end lost 0 bases, the J end lost 5 bases, and 9 bases lay between the germline ends. CDR3 sequence: CASSQEDSEDTQYF. CDR3 coding DNA: TGTGCCAGCAGCCAAGAAGATAGCGAAGATACGCAGTATTTT.

The chain recombines TRBV20-1 with TRBJ2-7; unclear D gene. Trimming removed 0 bases from V and 3 bases from J, with 12 bases in between. The CDR3 totals 14 residues. Germline loops: CDR1 DFQATT, CDR2 SNEGSKA (reference sequence). The CDR3 DNA reads TGCAGTGCTAGAGATCGGCTAGAAGGCTACGAGCAGTACTTC. Encoded protein: CSARDRLEGYEQYF.

The chain has TRBV7-9 and TRBJ2-4; D remains unclear. The assigned J gene may be wrong: the sequence end matches TRBJ2-7 better. Looked up from germline, CDR1 is SEHNR and CDR2 is FQNEAQ (reference sequence). The CDR3 runs 12 residues. The DNA for the CDR3 is TGTGCCAGCAGCTCATCAGCCCACGAGCAGTACTTC. It specifies CASSSSAHEQYF.

The genes are TRBV7-9 and TRBJ2-5; 9 nucleotides line up with TRBD1. Judging by the DNA end, TRBJ2-7 fits better; the J call may be wrong. The CDR3 has 17 residues. Germline V gene sequence: CDR1 SEHNR, CDR2 FQNEAQ (reference sequence). The CDR3 DNA reads TGTGCCAGCAGCTTAGTTGGGTCCACAGGGGGCTTAGGCGAGCAGTACTTC. Protein: CASSLVGSTGGLGEQYF.

This clonotype was seen more than once but under ten times. The V call is TRBV6-2 or TRBV6-3, the J call TRBJ2-1; 7 nucleotides line up with TRBD2. The CDR3 has 15 residues. Germline loops: CDR1 MNHEY, CDR2 SVGEGT. The V segment lost 5 bases and the J segment 1 base; nucleotides outside the gene matches: 5. The CDR3 reads CASSIAGVSYNEQFF. The CDR3 DNA is TGTGCCAGCAGTATCGCGGGAGTGTCCTACAATGAGCAGTTCTTC.

This clonotype has only one observation. The chain combines TRBV5-6 with TRBJ1-4, with a weak D call TRBD1 (6 bases). CDR3 length equals 14 residues. From germline, CDR1 is SGHDT and CDR2 YYEEEE. Trimming left V 4 bases short and J 8 bases short, with 15 bases between. Here the CDR3 reads CASSPGVWEEKLFF. CDR3 nucleotide sequence: TGTGCCAGCAGCCCAGGGGTCTGGGAGGAAAAACTGTTTTTT. The full variable domain, completed using reference TRBV5-6 and TRBJ1-4, is DAGVTQSPTHLIKTRGQQVTLRCSPKSGHDTVSWYQQALGQGPQFIFQYYEEEERQRGNFPDRFSGHQFPNYSSELNVNALLLGDSALYLCASSPGVWEEKLFFGSGTQLSVL.

The gene calls are TRBV12-3 or TRBV12-4 and TRBJ2-3, with TRBD2 as a possible D gene (6 bases). Deletions cut 6 bases from V and 4 bases from J, with 20 bases between. CDR3 size: 16 residues. Written as DNA, the CDR3 is TGTGCCAGCAGGGGGTTGGCTAGCGATGGGGCAGATACGCAGTATTTT. Encoded protein: CASRGLASDGADTQYF.

The CDR3 coding sequence is TGCGCCAGCAGCTCCCGGGACACCTCCTACGAGCAGTACTTC. Translating it yields CASSSRDTSYEQYF. The chain joins TRBV5-1 to TRBJ2-7; a weak D match, TRBD1 (6 bases). The germline V gene has CDR1 SGHRS and CDR2 YFSETQ. V was cut by 3 bases and J by 0 bases, with 10 bases left in between. The CDR3 has 14 residues.

The chain employs TRBV6-2 or TRBV6-3 and TRBJ2-3; D not resolved. Germline V gene sequence: CDR1 MNHEY, CDR2 SVGEGT. This CDR3 spans 16 amino acids. Trimming shortened V by 5 bases and J by 4 bases, and 19 bases separated the two germline ends. CDR3 protein: CASSLLRASYPDTQYF. The CDR3 nucleotides read TGTGCCAGCAGTCTACTTCGAGCCTCTTACCCAGATACGCAGTATTTT.

The chain recombines TRBV12-3 or TRBV12-4 with TRBJ2-5; 10 nucleotides align to TRBD2. This CDR3 contains 17 residues. V dropped 5 bases and J dropped 5; count of bases not matched to a gene: 14. In DNA, the CDR3 is TGTGCCAGCAGTCCTCACTCACCTCTAGCGGGGGACGAGACCCAGTACTTC. Protein: CASSPHSPLAGDETQYF.

This clonotype has only a few counts. V usage is TRBV29-1 and J usage is TRBJ2-7; unclear D gene. V lost 5 bases and J 6 bases, leaving 11 bases between the germline ends. The CDR3 has 11 amino acids. Germline V gene sequence: CDR1 SQVTM, CDR2 ANQGSEA. Here the CDR3 DNA reads TGCAGCGTTAAGTATCGGGTCGAGCAGTACTTC. It specifies CSVKYRVEQYF.

The genes are TRBV9 and TRBJ2-3; D remains ambiguous. This CDR3 is built from 14 residues. The V gene's germline CDR1 is SGDLS and CDR2 YYNGEE. The V end lost 2 bases, the J end lost 2 bases, and 9 bases lay between the germline ends. CDR3 loop: CASSVASATDTQYF. As DNA, the CDR3 is TGTGCCAGCAGCGTCGCTTCCGCCACAGATACGCAGTATTTT. The whole variable domain, filled in from reference TRBV9 and TRBJ2-3, reads DSGVTQTPKHLITATGQRVTLRCSPRSGDLSVYWYQQSLDQGLQFLIQYYNGEERAKGNILERFSAQQFPDLHSELNLSSLELGDSALYFCASSVASATDTQYFGPGTRLTVL.

The gene calls are TRBV30 and TRBJ2-1, with a weak D call TRBD2 (5 bases). The germline V gene has CDR1 GTSNPN and CDR2 SVGIG (reference sequence). The CDR3 runs to 14 residues. V gave up 0 bases and J gave up 6 bases, with 12 bases separating them. The CDR3 coding sequence is TGTGCCTGGAGTGTTGGTAGCGAACTCAATGAGCAGTTCTTC. Its translation is CAWSVGSELNEQFF.

This clonotype was seen a few times. This chain's CDR3 is CASSEEFGRPNYGYTF. The CDR3 DNA follows: TGTGCCAGCAGTGAAGAATTCGGCAGACCTAACTATGGCTACACCTTC. The chain is built from TRBV6-4 and TRBJ1-2; D remains ambiguous. V was cut by 3 bases and J by 0 bases, with 14 bases left in between. The CDR3 totals 16 residues. The germline V gene has CDR1 MRHNA and CDR2 SNTAGT.

The CDR3 region is CASSLGLSGWELAFF. The CDR3 region has the DNA TGTGCCAGCAGCTTAGGTCTCAGTGGATGGGAACTGGCTTTCTTT. The J gene is TRBJ1-1, the V gene TRBV7-2; D is ambiguous. Trimming cost V 1 base and J 11 bases, with 20 bases left between them. CDR1 SGHTA and CDR2 FQGNSA come from the germline V gene. This CDR3 comprises 15 residues.

The chain employs TRBV4-3 and TRBJ1-2; D is unresolved. V shed 5 bases and J shed 1 base, with 11 bases lying between them. This CDR3 is 14 amino acids long. CDR1 and CDR2 from the germline V gene are LGHNA and YSLEER. The CDR3 nucleotides are TGCGCCAGCAGCTTAAGACATAGTAACTATGGCTACACCTTC. This codes for CASSLRHSNYGYTF.

This chain connects TRBV20-1 to TRBJ1-5; possible D gene TRBD1, 5 bases. Germline CDR1 is DFQATT and CDR2 is SNEGSKA (reference sequence). This CDR3 is 12 amino acids long. Trimming took 3 bases from V and 5 from J, leaving 8 bases between them. Written as DNA, the CDR3 is TGCAGTGCTAGGTTGGGGGATCAGCCCCAGCATTTT. Its translation: CSARLGDQPQHF.

The rearrangement uses TRBV7-9 and TRBJ2-1, with D possibly called TRBD1 or TRBD2 (6 bases each). CDR3 length equals 16 residues. Trimming cost V 5 bases and J 6 bases, with 20 bases left between them. Germline V gene data show CDR1 as SEHNR and CDR2 as FQNEAQ (reference sequence). CDR3 loop: CASSLIMGGKVNEQFF. Written as DNA, the CDR3 is TGTGCCAGCAGCCTTATAATGGGGGGCAAGGTCAATGAGCAGTTCTTC.

The rearrangement uses TRBV7-2 and TRBJ2-3; D is possibly TRBD2 (5 bases). This CDR3 is 13 amino acids long. Germline CDR1 SGHTA, CDR2 FQGNSA. Deletions cut 2 bases from V and 6 bases from J, with 9 bases between. CDR3 DNA: TGTGCCAGCAGCTTACCGGGGAGCGATACGCAGTATTTT. It is translated as CASSLPGSDTQYF.

V is TRBV6-6 and J is TRBJ2-7; D is perhaps TRBD1 (6 bases). CDR1 MNHNY and CDR2 SVGAGI come from the germline V gene (reference sequence). The CDR3 totals 15 residues. Trimming stripped 1 base from V and 5 bases from J, with 15 bases between. The CDR3 DNA reads TGTGCCAGCAGTTACTTTCCAGGGGCTCCCCACGAGCAGTACTTC. This codes for CASSYFPGAPHEQYF.

The chain joins TRBV6-5 to TRBJ2-3; D possibly corresponds to TRBD2 (7 bases). Trimming pared 10 bases from V and 4 bases from J, leaving 21 bases between. The CDR3 covers 15 residues. Germline CDR1 is MNHEY and CDR2 is SVGAGI. CDR3 residues: CATRGVGGGADTQYF. The CDR3 DNA reads as TGTGCCACCAGGGGCGTGGGCGGGGGTGCAGATACGCAGTATTTT.

The chain recombines TRBV4-2 with TRBJ2-3; 12 nucleotides agree with TRBD1. V shed 2 bases, J shed 5 bases, and the junction held 5 bases outside the gene matches. Germline CDR1 LGHNA, CDR2 YNFKEQ. CDR3 length equals 16 residues. CDR3 sequence (DNA): TGTGCCAGCAGCCAAACCGGGACAGGGGGCCTAGATACGCAGTATTTT. Encoded protein: CASSQTGTGGLDTQYF.

This clonotype turned up a few times. V gene TRBV6-2 or TRBV6-3 combines with J gene TRBJ2-3, with no clear D. The CDR3 is made up of 14 amino acids. Trimming left V 0 bases short and J 6 bases short, with 10 bases between. The germline V gene has CDR1 MNHEY and CDR2 SVGEGT. CDR3 region: CASSYSLTTDTQYF. DNA of the CDR3: TGTGCCAGCAGTTACTCGCTTACCACCGATACGCAGTATTTT.

This clonotype has only a few counts. J is TRBJ1-5 and V is TRBV27; TRBD1 aligns across 9 bases. The CDR3 sequence is 15 residues long. Germline values: CDR1 MNHEY, CDR2 SMNVEV (reference sequence). J was trimmed by 2 bases and V by 5 bases; bases with no gene match: 4. CDR3 in amino acids: CASSMGQGGNQPQHF. The CDR3 nucleotides read TGTGCCAGCAGTATGGGACAGGGTGGCAATCAGCCCCAGCATTTT.

V usage is TRBV5-1 and J usage is TRBJ2-5; 10 positions agree with TRBD2. The J call may be in error: the DNA end matches TRBJ2-7 better. From germline, CDR1 is SGHRS and CDR2 YFSETQ. This CDR3 region has 17 residues. In nucleotides, the CDR3 is TGCGCCAGCAGCTCACCTAGCGGGGGCCCCGGCGACTACGAGCAGTACTTC. Its protein is CASSSPSGGPGDYEQYF.

The V and J genes are TRBV6-2 or TRBV6-3 and TRBJ2-1, with 10 positions matching TRBD2. The CDR3 totals 16 residues. With 8 bases clipped from V and 12 bases from J, the junction kept 19 bases outside the gene matches. The germline V gene encodes CDR1 MNHEY and CDR2 SVGEGT. This CDR3 is CASFASGGLPTDTQFF. In DNA form, the CDR3 reads TGTGCCAGCTTCGCTAGCGGGGGCCTCCCCACAGATACGCAGTTCTTC.

This clonotype was counted a single time. This chain links TRBV20-1 with TRBJ2-5; 9 bases fit TRBD2. The J call may not be correct, given that the DNA end is closer to TRBJ2-7. Germline CDR1 DFQATT, CDR2 SNEGSKA (reference sequence). The CDR3 length is 14 residues. The DNA for the CDR3 is TGCAGTGCTAGGCCCCCGGGACTAGCCCGCGAGCAGTACTTC. Encoded protein: CSARPPGLAREQYF.

The V gene is TRBV5-1, the J gene TRBJ1-1; 7 bases match TRBD1. The V and J ends lost 4 bases and 4 bases, in that order; junction bases with no gene match: 7. The germline V gene has CDR1 SGHRS and CDR2 YFSETQ. The CDR3 has 14 residues. CDR3 protein: CASSVTGESTEAFF. The CDR3 nucleotides read TGCGCCAGCAGCGTTACAGGGGAGTCCACTGAAGCTTTCTTT.

This clonotype has at least ten counts. V is TRBV6-4 and J is TRBJ2-1; TRBD2 aligns across 10 bases. The CDR3 runs 14 residues. The V gene's germline CDR1 is MRHNA and CDR2 SNTAGT. Losses at the gene ends were 8 bases for V and 8 bases for J; bases not matched to a gene: 9. Written as DNA, the CDR3 is TGTGCCAGCGGGAGCGGGGGGGCAAACGATGAGCAGTTCTTC. Translated, it gives CASGSGGANDEQFF.

In its sample, this clonotype was seen a few times. The germline gene is not matched at one end of the junction; a read error may be the cause. The chain links TRBV7-7 to TRBJ2-7; 10 bases fit TRBD2. Germline V gives CDR1 SSHAT, CDR2 FNYEAQ (reference sequence). This CDR3 is 16 amino acids long. The CDR3 nucleotides are TGTGCTAGCAGTTCCTGTAGCGGGGGGACCTCCTACGAGCAGTACTTC. Protein: CASSSCSGGTSYEQYF.

To note about this clonotype: The junction and the germline gene differ at one end; a read error may be behind it. This chain connects TRBV11-2 to TRBJ2-7; tentative D call: TRBD1 (6 bases). The CDR3 has 15 amino acids. From germline, CDR1 is SGHAT and CDR2 FQNNGV. Here the CDR3 DNA reads TGTGCCAACAGCTTAGAACAGGGTTTAGGCTACGAGCAGTACTTC. It encodes CANSLEQGLGYEQYF.